The rows below give T cell receptor beta chains drawn from one sample of a study of vaccination and CD4 T cells after COVID-19. Their target antigens are unknown. TCRdb passed the PCR reads through MiXCR, listing each CDR3 protein once. The data show 20,000 to 30,000 distinct CDR3 sequences, under 55% seen once. Sequences were derived from CD4+ T cells from blood, cultured in vitro, sampled about 7 months after SARS-CoV-2 vaccination. Receptor source: a human donor who had recovered from COVID-19. CDR3s include the opening cysteine and the closing phenylalanine or tryptophan. The order of the fields is D gene, V gene, clone size, J gene, CDR3 DNA, CDR3 protein. D genes are given only for firm matches. The listing skips clone size in some rows; elsewhere it reads once, few, many or a size class.

TRBD1	TRBV27	NA	TRBJ1-2	TGTGCCAGCAGTTTAGAGGCCGGGACAGGGTTTGGCTACACCTTC	CASSLEAGTGFGYTF
TRBD1	TRBV7-2	NA	TRBJ2-7	TGTGCCAGCAGCGTATACAGGGGGACGTCCTACGAGCAGTACTTC	CASSVYRGTSYEQYF
NA	TRBV19	few	TRBJ2-5	TGTGCCAGTAGTAGGGACGGGATGCAAGAGACCCAGTACTTC	CASSRDGMQETQYF
NA	TRBV2	medium-sized	TRBJ1-2	TGTGCCAGCAGTGGGACGCCCGGCTACACCTTC	CASSGTPGYTF
NA	TRBV27	NA	TRBJ2-7	TGTGCCAGCAGTTTACGGGGGGTTCAGGGGCCCTACGAGCAGTACTTC	CASSLRGVQGPYEQYF
TRBD1	TRBV20-1	few	TRBJ2-7	TGCAGTGCAACGACAGGGTCCTGGGAGCAGTACTTC	CSATTGSWEQYF
NA	TRBV18	few	TRBJ1-5	TGTGCCAGCTCACCTTTGGGTAATAGCAATCAGCCCCAGCATTTT	CASSPLGNSNQPQHF
NA	TRBV2	NA	TRBJ1-5	TGTGCCAGCAGTGAAGCGCATGGCAGCTATCAGCCCCAGCATTTT	CASSEAHGSYQPQHF
NA	TRBV6-2/TRBV6-3	few	TRBJ2-3	TGTGCCAGCAGGGCCATTAGCACAGATACGCAGTATTTT	CASRAISTDTQYF
NA	TRBV15	NA	TRBJ2-1	TGTGCCACCAGCAGCCGACTCCACAACAATGAGCAGTTCTTC	CATSSRLHNNEQFF
TRBD2	TRBV29-1	NA	TRBJ2-7	TGCAGCGTCTGCGGGACTACCGATACCTACGAGCAGTACTTC	CSVCGTTDTYEQYF
TRBD2	TRBV19	NA	TRBJ2-3	TGTGCCAGTAGTAGACGAGCGGGAGACCCAGATACGCAGTATTTT	CASSRRAGDPDTQYF
NA	TRBV7-2	NA	TRBJ2-1	TGTGCCAGCAGCTTTGATGGCGGGCGCGCTGAGCAGTTCTTC	CASSFDGGRAEQFF
NA	TRBV20-1	NA	TRBJ2-5	TGCAGTGCTAGAGTCCCAACTCAAGAGACCCAGTACTTC	CSARVPTQETQYF
NA	TRBV20-1	NA	TRBJ2-5	TGCAGTGCTAGAGATCCAGGCCAAGGGGGGGAGACCCAGTACTTC	CSARDPGQGGETQYF
NA	TRBV9	NA	TRBJ2-7	TGTGCCAGCAGCGTAGGGGTAGGGATCTACGAGCAGTACTTC	CASSVGVGIYEQYF
NA	TRBV6-5	few	TRBJ2-1	TGTGCCAGCAGTTACTCCGACAATGAGCAGTTCTTC	CASSYSDNEQFF
NA	TRBV19	NA	TRBJ1-5	TGTGCCAGTAGTATTGTTGTTTGGGGGGGATATCAGCCCCAGCATTTT	CASSIVVWGGYQPQHF
NA	TRBV20-1	once	TRBJ2-6	TGCAGTGCGGTGGCTGGGGCCAACGTCCTGGCTTTC	CSAVAGANVLAF
NA	TRBV20-1	NA	TRBJ2-5	TGCAGTCCTACTCGACAGACCCAAGAGACCCAGTACTTC	CSPTRQTQETQYF
NA	TRBV12-3/TRBV12-4	NA	TRBJ1-2	TGTGCCAGCAGTTCCTCGAACTATGGCTACACCTTC	CASSSSNYGYTF
NA	TRBV7-2	medium-sized	TRBJ1-5	TGTGCCAGCAGCCTTCAGAGTTGGGGCTCCAATCAGCCCCAGCATTTT	CASSLQSWGSNQPQHF
NA	TRBV29-1	NA	TRBJ2-7	TGCAGCGTTGCCGACGGGAGATTCTACGAGCAGTACTTC	CSVADGRFYEQYF
NA	TRBV27	NA	TRBJ1-5	TGTGCCGCAGGAGTGATTAATCAGCCCCAGCATTTT	CAAGVINQPQHF
TRBD1	TRBV25-1	NA	TRBJ2-7	TGTGCCAGCAGTGAAGCCCCGGGACAGGGCGCCTCCTACGAGCAGTACTTC	CASSEAPGQGASYEQYF
TRBD2	TRBV7-2	NA	TRBJ2-7	TGTGCCAGCAGCTCGGGACTAGAGATGAACGAGCAGTACTTC	CASSSGLEMNEQYF
NA	TRBV4-3	NA	TRBJ1-2	TGCGCCAGCAGCGCCGGAGCCGGGACGGAGAACTATGGCTACACCTTC	CASSAGAGTENYGYTF
TRBD1	TRBV20-1	NA	TRBJ2-7	TGCAGTGCGAGGACAGGTTTCGAGCAGTACTTC	CSARTGFEQYF
NA	TRBV20-1	NA	TRBJ2-7	TGCAGTGGGACGGACTCCTACGAGCAGTACTTC	CSGTDSYEQYF
NA	TRBV10-3	few	TRBJ1-6	TGTGCCATCAGCGAACGGACAGTCAATAATTCACCCCTCCACTTT	CAISERTVNNSPLHF
NA	TRBV20-1	NA	TRBJ1-5	TGCAGTGCTAGTGCTGGGGGCAGGGGTCAGCCCCAGCATTTT	CSASAGGRGQPQHF
TRBD2	TRBV6-5	NA	TRBJ2-5	TGTGCCAGCAGTTACAACCCCGGGACTAGCGGGAGGGGGGAGACCCAGTACTTC	CASSYNPGTSGRGETQYF
NA	TRBV28	NA	TRBJ2-1	TGTGCCAGCAGTTTACGGCGAGCAAACAATGAGCAGTTCTTC	CASSLRRANNEQFF
NA	TRBV10-3	NA	TRBJ2-1	TGTGCCATCGTCCGGGACTCCTCCTACAATGAGCAGTTCTTC	CAIVRDSSYNEQFF
TRBD1	TRBV7-2	few	TRBJ2-7	TGTGCCAGCAGCTTAGCCGGACAGGGGCCCTACGAGCAGTACTTC	CASSLAGQGPYEQYF
NA	TRBV20-1	NA	TRBJ1-2	TGCAGTGCTAGTCCCGGGACGGACTATGGCTACACCTTC	CSASPGTDYGYTF
NA	TRBV7-3	NA	TRBJ2-7	TGTGCCAGCAGCTTAGGGGGCTCGGACGACGAGCAGTACTTC	CASSLGGSDDEQYF
NA	TRBV20-1	few	TRBJ2-3	TGCAGTGCTATGTTCTCTAGCACAGATACGCAGTATTTT	CSAMFSSTDTQYF
TRBD2	TRBV7-9	NA	TRBJ2-1	TGTGCCAGCAGCCACGCGGGAGGGGGGTACAATGAGCAGTTCTTC	CASSHAGGGYNEQFF
NA	TRBV7-6	NA	TRBJ2-3	TGTGCCAGCAGCTTTCAATCCTCTACGCACACAGATACGCAGTATTTT	CASSFQSSTHTDTQYF
NA	TRBV7-9	few	TRBJ2-3	TGTGCCAGCAGCTTCACAGGAGGGCCCGCAGATACGCAGTATTTT	CASSFTGGPADTQYF
NA	TRBV18	NA	TRBJ1-1	TGTGCCAGCTCACCGTCGAACACTGAAGCTTTCTTT	CASSPSNTEAFF
NA	TRBV7-3	NA	TRBJ2-1	TGTGCCAGCAGCGCCGGTTTGGACAATGAGCAGTTCTTC	CASSAGLDNEQFF
TRBD2	TRBV20-1	once	TRBJ2-5	TGCAGTGCTAGTGGTAGCGGGGTTACAGAGACCCAGTACTTC	CSASGSGVTETQYF
NA	TRBV28	few	TRBJ1-1	TGTGCCAGCAGTCTGTTTCTGGGGGGGGTAAGCACTGAAGCTTTCTTT	CASSLFLGGVSTEAFF
TRBD1	TRBV6-5	NA	TRBJ2-6	TGTGCCAGCAGTTCAGGGGGTTCTGGGGCCAACGTCCTGACTTTC	CASSSGGSGANVLTF
NA	TRBV19	NA	TRBJ2-6	TGTGCCAGTAGTATACGTCCTGGGGCCAACGTCCTGACTTTC	CASSIRPGANVLTF
TRBD1	TRBV10-3	NA	TRBJ1-1	TGTGCCATCGCCGGGACAGCGAACACTGAAGCTTTCTTT	CAIAGTANTEAFF
NA	TRBV20-1	few	TRBJ2-1	TGCAGTGCCAGGACTATGAAGTACAATGAGCAGTTCTTC	CSARTMKYNEQFF
NA	TRBV6-1	NA	TRBJ2-5	TGTGCCAGCAGTAGGAATTTCGGGGGACATCAAAGGGAGACCCAGTACTTC	CASSRNFGGHQRETQYF
NA	TRBV5-5	NA	TRBJ2-5	TGTGCCAGCAGCTTGGGGCCAGAGACCCAGTACTTC	CASSLGPETQYF
NA	TRBV20-1	NA	TRBJ2-7	TGCAGTGCTAGAGAAAGCAGTCTGGAGCAGTACTTC	CSARESSLEQYF
TRBD2	TRBV20-1	NA	TRBJ2-3	TGCAGTGCTCCTCAAAGGACTAGCGGGTATGGGACAGATACGCAGTATTTT	CSAPQRTSGYGTDTQYF
NA	TRBV27	NA	TRBJ2-3	TGTGCCAGCAGTTTATTTGCAGGGGTAGAAGATACGCAGTATTTT	CASSLFAGVEDTQYF
NA	TRBV4-3	few	TRBJ1-5	TGCGCCAGCAGCCAAGAAGGACAGCAAGGTCAGCCCCAGCATTTT	CASSQEGQQGQPQHF
NA	TRBV7-9	few	TRBJ2-5	TGTGCCAGCAGCTCGAGCCGAGAGACCCAGTACTTC	CASSSSRETQYF
NA	TRBV7-6	NA	TRBJ2-6	TGTGCCACCCGCACTCCCTCTGGGGCCAACGTCCTGACTTTC	CATRTPSGANVLTF
NA	TRBV7-2	few	TRBJ2-3	TGTGCCAGCAGCTTAAAGTTCGAGGCGGGGAGCACAGATACGCAGTATTTT	CASSLKFEAGSTDTQYF